The entry below gives a single T cell receptor beta chain sequence along with its context. Per germline, CDR1 LNHDA and CDR2 SQIVND (reference sequence). V trimming: 5 bases; J trimming: 5 bases; junction bases outside the gene matches: 6. There are 14 residues in the CDR3. This sample is drawn from a study of blood T cell repertoires in COVID-19. Study as a whole: The United States, Italy and Spain were the sources of the acute and convalescent COVID-19 samples. PBMCs, B-cell-depleted T cells, or T cells were the source of the cDNA or gDNA that made up the material.

Authors' processing steps: Counts of nucleated cells, estimated from reference gene primer amplification, were obtained. The assay was immunoSEQ multiplex PCR, and TCRdb's table has in-frame clones only and misses some. The DNA was the basis for D and trimming; V, J and clone size are from that table. Among over 60,000 clones, about 81% were seen once, and the ten largest hold approximately 18%. This TCR was recovered from a human donor in a cohort sampled during active COVID-19. The sequenced material came from peripheral blood. This chain uses TRBV19 with TRBJ2-5, with TRBD2 matching over 9 bases. The CDR3 nucleotides read TGTGCCAGTAGTCCTGCGGGGGGGTATGAGACCCAGTACTTC. Amino acid sequence: CASSPAGGYETQYF.